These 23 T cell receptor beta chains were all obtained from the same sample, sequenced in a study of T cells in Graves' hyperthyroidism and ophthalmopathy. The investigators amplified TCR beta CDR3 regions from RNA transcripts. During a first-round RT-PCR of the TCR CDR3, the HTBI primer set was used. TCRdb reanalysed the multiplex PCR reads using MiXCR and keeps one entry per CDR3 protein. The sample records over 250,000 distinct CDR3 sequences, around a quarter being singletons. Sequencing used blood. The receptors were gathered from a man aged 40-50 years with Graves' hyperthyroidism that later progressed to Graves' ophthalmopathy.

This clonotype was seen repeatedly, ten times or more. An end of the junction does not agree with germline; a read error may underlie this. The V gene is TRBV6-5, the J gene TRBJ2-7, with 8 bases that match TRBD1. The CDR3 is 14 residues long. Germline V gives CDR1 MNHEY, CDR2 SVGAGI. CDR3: CASRLGTGDRGRIF. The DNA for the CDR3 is TGTGCCAGCAGGCTGGGGACAGGCGACCGAGGACGTATCTTC.

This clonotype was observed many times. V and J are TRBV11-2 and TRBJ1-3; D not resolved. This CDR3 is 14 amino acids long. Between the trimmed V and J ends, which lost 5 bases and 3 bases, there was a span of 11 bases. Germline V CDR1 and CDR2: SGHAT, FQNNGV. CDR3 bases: TGTGCCAGCAGCCTCAAACCGAATGGAAACACCATATATTTT. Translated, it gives CASSLKPNGNTIYF.

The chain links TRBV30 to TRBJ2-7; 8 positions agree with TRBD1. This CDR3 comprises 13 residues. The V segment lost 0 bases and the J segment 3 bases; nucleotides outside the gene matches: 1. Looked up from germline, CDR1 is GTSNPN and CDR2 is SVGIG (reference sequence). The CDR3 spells CAWSVDRGYEQYF. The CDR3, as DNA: TGTGCCTGGAGTGTTGACAGGGGCTACGAGCAGTACTTC.

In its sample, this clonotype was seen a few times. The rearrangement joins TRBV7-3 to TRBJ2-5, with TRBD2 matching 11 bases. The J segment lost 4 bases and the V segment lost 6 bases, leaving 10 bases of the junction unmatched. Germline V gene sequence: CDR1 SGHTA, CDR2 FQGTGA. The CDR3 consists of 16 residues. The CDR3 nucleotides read TGTGCCAGCAGTTCCCCTCAACTAGCGGGAGTAGAGACCCAGTACTTC. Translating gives CASSSPQLAGVETQYF.

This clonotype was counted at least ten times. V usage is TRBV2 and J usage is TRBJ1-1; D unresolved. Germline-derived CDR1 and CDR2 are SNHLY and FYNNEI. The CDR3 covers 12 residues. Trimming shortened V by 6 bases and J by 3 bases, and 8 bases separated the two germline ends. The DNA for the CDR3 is TGTGCCAGCAGCCAAGATCACACTGAAGCTTTCTTT. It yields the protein CASSQDHTEAFF.

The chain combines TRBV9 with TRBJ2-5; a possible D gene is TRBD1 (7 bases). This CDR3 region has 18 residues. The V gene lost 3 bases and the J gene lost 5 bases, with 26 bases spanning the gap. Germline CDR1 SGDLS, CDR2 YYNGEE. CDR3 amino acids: CASSGRSEGPPGGETQYF. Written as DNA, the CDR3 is TGTGCCAGCAGCGGGAGATCAGAAGGACCGCCAGGGGGGGAGACCCAGTACTTC. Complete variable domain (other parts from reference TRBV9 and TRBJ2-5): DSGVTQTPKHLITATGQRVTLRCSPRSGDLSVYWYQQSLDQGLQFLIQYYNGEERAKGNILERFSAQQFPDLHSELNLSSLELGDSALYFCASSGRSEGPPGGETQYFGPGTRLLVL.

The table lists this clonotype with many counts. In nucleotides, the CDR3 is TGTGCCAGCAGCCAAGATACTAGCGGGAGGGACCAAGAGACCCAGTACTTC. Translating it yields CASSQDTSGRDQETQYF. V usage is TRBV3-1 and J usage is TRBJ2-5, with TRBD2 matching 13 bases. There are 17 residues in the CDR3. V dropped 0 bases and J dropped 0; count of bases not matched to a gene: 1. Germline lookup yields CDR1 LGHDT and CDR2 YNNKEL (reference sequence).

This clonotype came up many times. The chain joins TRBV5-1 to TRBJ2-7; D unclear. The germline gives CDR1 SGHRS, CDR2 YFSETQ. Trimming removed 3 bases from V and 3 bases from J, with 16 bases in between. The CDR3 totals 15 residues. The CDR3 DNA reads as TGCGCCAGCAGCTCGCCCCTTCGAACTAACTACGAGCAGTACTTC. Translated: CASSSPLRTNYEQYF.

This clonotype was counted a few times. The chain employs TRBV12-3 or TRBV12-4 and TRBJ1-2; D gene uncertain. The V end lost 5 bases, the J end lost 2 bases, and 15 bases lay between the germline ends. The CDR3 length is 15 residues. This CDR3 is CASSPETTANYGYTF. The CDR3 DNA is TGTGCCAGCAGTCCTGAAACGACGGCAAACTATGGCTACACCTTC.

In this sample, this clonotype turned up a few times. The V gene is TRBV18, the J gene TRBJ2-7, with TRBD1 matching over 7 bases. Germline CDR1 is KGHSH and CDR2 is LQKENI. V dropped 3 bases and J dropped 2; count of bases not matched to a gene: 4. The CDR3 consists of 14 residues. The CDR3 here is CASSPGQSPYEQYF. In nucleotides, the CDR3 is TGTGCCAGCTCACCGGGACAGAGTCCCTACGAGCAGTACTTC.

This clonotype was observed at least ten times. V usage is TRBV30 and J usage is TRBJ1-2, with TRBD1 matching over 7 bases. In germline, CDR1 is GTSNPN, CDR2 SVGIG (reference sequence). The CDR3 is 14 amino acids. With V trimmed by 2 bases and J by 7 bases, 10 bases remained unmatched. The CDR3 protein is CAWSWDSPTFGYTF. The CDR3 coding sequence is TGTGCCTGGAGTTGGGACAGCCCAACGTTTGGCTACACCTTC.

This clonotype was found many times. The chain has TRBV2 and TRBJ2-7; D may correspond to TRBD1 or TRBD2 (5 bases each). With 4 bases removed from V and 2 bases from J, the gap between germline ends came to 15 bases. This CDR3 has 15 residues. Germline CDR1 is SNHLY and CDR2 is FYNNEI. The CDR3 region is CASSGGRTSAYEQYF. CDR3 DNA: TGTGCCAGCAGTGGGGGCAGGACTTCCGCCTACGAGCAGTACTTC. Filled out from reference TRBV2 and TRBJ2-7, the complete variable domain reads EPEVTQTPSHQVTQMGQEVILRCVPISNHLYFYWYRQILGQKVEFLVSFYNNEISEKSEIFDDQFSVERPDGSNFTLKIRSTKLEDSAMYFCASSGGRTSAYEQYFGPGTRLTVT.

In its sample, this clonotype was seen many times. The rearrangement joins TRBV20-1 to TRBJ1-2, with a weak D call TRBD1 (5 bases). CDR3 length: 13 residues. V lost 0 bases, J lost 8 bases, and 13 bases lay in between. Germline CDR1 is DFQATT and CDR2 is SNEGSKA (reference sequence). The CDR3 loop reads CSARDLQGLGYTF. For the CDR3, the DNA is TGCAGTGCTAGAGATTTGCAGGGTTTGGGCTACACCTTC.

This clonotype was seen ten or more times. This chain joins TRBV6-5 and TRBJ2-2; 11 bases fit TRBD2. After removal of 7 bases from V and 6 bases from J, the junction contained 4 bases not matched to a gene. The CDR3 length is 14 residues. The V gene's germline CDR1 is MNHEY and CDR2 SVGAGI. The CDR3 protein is CASKTSGKAGELFF. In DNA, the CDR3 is TGTGCCAGCAAGACTAGCGGGAAAGCCGGGGAGCTGTTTTTT.

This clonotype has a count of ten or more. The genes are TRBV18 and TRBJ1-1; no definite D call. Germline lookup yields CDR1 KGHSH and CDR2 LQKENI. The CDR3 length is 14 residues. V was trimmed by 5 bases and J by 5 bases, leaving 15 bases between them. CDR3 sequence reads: CASSSDGRWTEAFF. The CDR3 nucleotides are TGTGCCAGCTCAAGCGACGGGAGGTGGACTGAAGCTTTCTTT. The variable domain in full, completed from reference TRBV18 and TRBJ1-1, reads NAGVMQNPRHLVRRRGQEARLRCSPMKGHSHVYWYRQLPEEGLKFMVYLQKENIIDESGMPKERFSAEFPKEGPSILRIQQVVRGDSAAYFCASSSDGRWTEAFFGQGTRLTVV.

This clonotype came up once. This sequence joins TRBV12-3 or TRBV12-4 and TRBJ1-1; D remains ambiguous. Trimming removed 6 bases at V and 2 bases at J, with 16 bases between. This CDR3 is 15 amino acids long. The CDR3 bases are TGTGCCAGCAGGACTACGCGGGTACTAAACACTGAAGCTTTCTTT. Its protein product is CASRTTRVLNTEAFF.

This chain's CDR3 is CSARDSAYGYTF. The CDR3 DNA is TGCAGTGCTCGCGACAGTGCCTATGGCTACACCTTC. The chain employs TRBV20-1 and TRBJ1-2; tentative D call: TRBD1 (5 bases). Germline V gene data show CDR1 as DFQATT and CDR2 as SNEGSKA (reference sequence). Trimming left V 5 bases short and J 4 bases short, with 11 bases between. This CDR3 has 12 residues.

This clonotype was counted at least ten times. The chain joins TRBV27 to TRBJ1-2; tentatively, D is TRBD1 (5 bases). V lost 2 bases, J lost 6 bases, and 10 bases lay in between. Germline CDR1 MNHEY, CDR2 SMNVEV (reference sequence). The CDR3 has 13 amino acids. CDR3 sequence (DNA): TGTGCCAGCAGTTTACAGGGCCAGGATGGCTACACCTTC. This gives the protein CASSLQGQDGYTF.

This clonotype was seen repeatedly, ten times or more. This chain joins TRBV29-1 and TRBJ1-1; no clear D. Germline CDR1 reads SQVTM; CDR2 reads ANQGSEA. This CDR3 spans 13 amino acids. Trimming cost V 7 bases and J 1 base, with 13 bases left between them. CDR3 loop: CSGHGRTNTEAFF. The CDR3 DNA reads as TGCAGCGGCCATGGACGCACGAACACTGAAGCTTTCTTT.

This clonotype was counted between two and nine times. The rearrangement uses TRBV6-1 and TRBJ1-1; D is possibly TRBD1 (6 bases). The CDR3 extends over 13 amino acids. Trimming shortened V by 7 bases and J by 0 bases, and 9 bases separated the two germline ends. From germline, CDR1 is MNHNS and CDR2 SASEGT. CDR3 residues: CASNRDVNTEAFF. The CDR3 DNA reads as TGTGCCAGCAACAGGGATGTGAACACTGAAGCTTTCTTT.

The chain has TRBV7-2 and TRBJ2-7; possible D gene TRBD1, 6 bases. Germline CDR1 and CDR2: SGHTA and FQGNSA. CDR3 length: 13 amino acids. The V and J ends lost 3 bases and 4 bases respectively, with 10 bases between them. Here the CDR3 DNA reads TGTGCCAGCAGCTTTGAACAGGGTTACGAGCAGTACTTC. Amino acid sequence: CASSFEQGYEQYF.

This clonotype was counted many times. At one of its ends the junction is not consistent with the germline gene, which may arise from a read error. The CDR3 spells CASSFSSSYEQYF. The CDR3 bases are TGTGCCAGCAGTTTTAGCAGCTCCTACGAGCAGTACTTC. J is TRBJ2-7 and V is TRBV5-1; unclear D gene. CDR1 is SGHRS, CDR2 YFSETQ, per germline. The CDR3 totals 13 residues.

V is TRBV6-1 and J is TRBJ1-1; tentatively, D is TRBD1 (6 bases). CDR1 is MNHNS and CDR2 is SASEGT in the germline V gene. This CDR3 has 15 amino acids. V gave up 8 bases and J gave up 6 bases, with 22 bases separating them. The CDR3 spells CASCGASHPGAEAFF. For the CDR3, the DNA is TGTGCCAGCTGCGGGGCAAGCCACCCAGGGGCTGAAGCTTTCTTT.